These 19 T cell receptor beta chains share one sample of origin, sequenced in a study of blood T cell repertoires in COVID-19. The assay was immunoSEQ multiplex PCR, and TCRdb's table has in-frame clones only and misses some. The sample comprises around 320,000 clones, around 91% of which are singletons, and around 4.5% rests with the top ten. Sample: PBMCs or T cells enriched from blood (not recorded which). The receptor source for this set is a woman younger than 30 with acute COVID-19.

This chain links TRBV28 with TRBJ1-2; 7 bases line up with TRBD1. The J segment lost 3 bases and the V segment lost 1 base, leaving 11 bases of the junction unmatched. This CDR3 contains 17 residues. The germline CDR1 and CDR2 sequences are MDHEN and SYDVKM. CDR3: CASSLLELQGIDYGYTF. DNA of the CDR3: TGTGCCAGCAGTTTATTGGAGTTACAGGGGATTGACTATGGCTACACCTTC.

V gene TRBV9 combines with J gene TRBJ2-5; 7 nucleotides align to TRBD1. V lost 5 bases and J lost 3; bases outside the gene matches: 10. The length of the CDR3 is 15 residues. Germline loops: CDR1 SGDLS, CDR2 YYNGEE. The CDR3 is CASSLMGQREETQYF. In DNA, the CDR3 is TGTGCCAGCAGTCTCATGGGACAGAGAGAAGAGACCCAGTACTTC.

V usage is TRBV24-1 and J usage is TRBJ2-1, with 11 bases that match TRBD2. Germline V gene data show CDR1 as KGHDR and CDR2 as SFDVKD. The CDR3 runs to 18 residues. V was clipped by 2 bases and J by 3 bases; unmatched bases: 8. CDR3 bases: TGTGCCACCAGTGATTCATATTCTGGGACTAGCGGCTACAATGAGCAGTTCTTC. Translation: CATSDSYSGTSGYNEQFF.

The rearrangement joins TRBV29-1 to TRBJ1-2; D gene ambiguous. The CDR3 covers 12 residues. Germline-derived CDR1 and CDR2 are SQVTM and ANQGSEA. Trimming removed 3 bases at V and 9 bases at J, with 14 bases between. CDR3 in amino acids: CSVDRGASSYTF. CDR3 nucleotides: TGCAGCGTTGATAGAGGAGCGAGTAGCTACACCTTC. The full variable domain, in which reference TRBV29-1 and TRBJ1-2 provide the parts outside the CDR3, is SAVISQKPSRDICQRGTSLTIQCQVDSQVTMMFWYRQQPGQSLTLIATANQGSEATYESGFVIDKFPISRPNLTFSTLTVSNMSPEDSSIYLCSVDRGASSYTFGSGTRLTVV.

The chain recombines TRBV15 with TRBJ2-1, with 8 bases that match TRBD2. V lost 1 base to trimming and J lost 1 base; unmatched junction nucleotides: 6. CDR1 and CDR2 (germline): LNHNV, YYDKDF (reference sequence). The CDR3 spans 17 residues. CDR3 protein: CATSRVLAGGSYNEQFF. The CDR3 DNA is TGTGCCACCAGCAGAGTATTGGCGGGAGGATCCTACAATGAGCAGTTCTTC.

The chain couples TRBV9 to TRBJ1-2; D remains ambiguous. The CDR3 is 14 amino acids. V was clipped by 4 bases and J by 0 bases, with 10 bases between them. Germline loops: CDR1 SGDLS, CDR2 YYNGEE. The CDR3 DNA reads TGTGCCAGCAGCACCTCCGGAGCTAACTATGGCTACACCTTC. This translates into CASSTSGANYGYTF.

The chain carries TRBV5-1 and TRBJ1-1; D possibly corresponds to TRBD1 (6 bases). CDR1 and CDR2 (germline): SGHRS, YFSETQ. The CDR3 spans 15 residues. Trimming took off 3 bases at V and 1 base at J, with 13 bases between the two ends. The CDR3 DNA reads TGCGCCAGCAGCTGGGGCCCAGGGGCGAACACTGAAGCTTTCTTT. It specifies CASSWGPGANTEAFF.

The chain links TRBV18 to TRBJ2-3; 9 bases line up with TRBD1. The CDR3 length is 13 residues. Germline V gene data show CDR1 as KGHSH and CDR2 as LQKENI. V lost 10 bases, J lost 4 bases, and 6 bases stayed unmatched. CDR3 DNA sequence: TGTGCCACTATGACAGGGGGTGCAGATACGCAGTATTTT. It specifies CATMTGGADTQYF.

V gene TRBV12-5 combines with J gene TRBJ2-1; D unclear. Germline lookup yields CDR1 LGHNT and CDR2 FRNRAP. The CDR3 extends over 12 amino acids. Trimming took off 0 bases at V and 8 bases at J, with 5 bases between the two ends. CDR3 DNA: TGTGCTAGTGGTTTGGTACCGGATGAGCAGTTCTTC. Encoded protein: CASGLVPDEQFF.

This chain connects TRBV24-1 to TRBJ2-7; 9 nucleotides align to TRBD2. Germline lookup yields CDR1 KGHDR and CDR2 SFDVKD. V lost 4 bases and J lost 2; bases outside the gene matches: 5. The CDR3 has 15 residues. CDR3 DNA sequence: TGTGCCACCAGTGACGGGGCGGGAGGGCCCTACGAGCAGTACTTC. This encodes CATSDGAGGPYEQYF.

The CDR3 coding sequence is TGTGCCAGCTCACCCACTAGCGGGAGGCTCTACGAGCAGTACTTC. It encodes CASSPTSGRLYEQYF. The rearrangement uses TRBV18 and TRBJ2-7; 12 nucleotides match TRBD2. This CDR3 spans 15 amino acids. Per germline, CDR1 KGHSH and CDR2 LQKENI. The trim removed 3 bases at V and 3 bases at J, leaving 3 bases unmatched.

The chain carries TRBV5-4 and TRBJ1-2; maybe TRBD1 (5 bases). CDR3 size: 15 residues. Trimming took 0 bases from V and 0 from J, leaving 9 bases between them. Per germline, CDR1 SGHNT and CDR2 YYREEE (reference sequence). The CDR3 spells CASSLGGAPNYGYTF. The CDR3 DNA follows: TGTGCCAGCAGCTTGGGCGGGGCTCCTAACTATGGCTACACCTTC.

This clone was seen a single time. The genes are TRBV7-9 and TRBJ1-1; D is perhaps TRBD1 (5 bases). The CDR3 loop spans 14 amino acids. V lost 3 bases and J 8 bases, leaving 16 bases between the germline ends. The germline V gene has CDR1 SEHNR and CDR2 FQNEAQ (reference sequence). CDR3 coding DNA: TGTGCCAGCAGCTTCGAGACGGGGGGAGCGGAAGCTTTCTTT. It yields the protein CASSFETGGAEAFF. Using reference TRBV7-9 and TRBJ1-1 for the parts outside the CDR3, the full variable domain is DTGVSQNPRHKITKRGQNVTFRCDPISEHNRLYWYRQTLGQGPEFLTYFQNEAQLEKSRLLSDRFSAERPKGSFSTLEIQRTEQGDSAMYLCASSFETGGAEAFFGQGTRLTVV.

V and J are TRBV28 and TRBJ1-2, with D perhaps TRBD1 (6 bases). Germline V gene data show CDR1 as MDHEN and CDR2 as SYDVKM. Deletions cut 5 bases from V and 4 bases from J, with 14 bases between. The CDR3 is 14 amino acids. The CDR3 sequence: CASSPGHPLYGYTF. The CDR3 coding sequence is TGTGCCAGCAGTCCGGGACACCCCCTCTATGGCTACACCTTC.

CDR3 coding DNA: TGTGCCAGCAGTCCGGGGGATTTAAGGAACACTGAAGCTTTCTTT. Amino acids: CASSPGDLRNTEAFF. The chain links TRBV28 to TRBJ1-1; the D gene is possibly TRBD1 (5 bases). Germline CDR1 MDHEN, CDR2 SYDVKM. Trimming took 5 bases from V and 1 from J, leaving 14 bases between them. CDR3 size: 15 residues.

The chain has TRBV9 and TRBJ2-1; 7 bases line up with TRBD2. The CDR3 has 15 residues. The V and J ends lost 0 bases and 8 bases, in that order; junction bases with no gene match: 8. Germline V gene lookup returns CDR1 SGDLS and CDR2 YYNGEE. CDR3 residues: CASSVVGGSFYEQFF. The CDR3 DNA is TGTGCCAGCAGCGTAGTCGGCGGGAGTTTCTATGAGCAGTTCTTC.

This clone was detected once. The chain links TRBV28 to TRBJ2-5; TRBD1 aligns across 7 bases. The V segment lost 6 bases and the J segment 1 base; nucleotides outside the gene matches: 8. Germline CDR1 and CDR2: MDHEN and SYDVKM. The CDR3 covers 15 residues. Here the CDR3 reads CASSNRGSGQETQYF. In DNA form, the CDR3 reads TGTGCCAGCAGCAACAGGGGCAGTGGCCAAGAGACCCAGTACTTC.

This clone was counted a few times. This rearrangement joins TRBV28 to TRBJ1-3, with 8 bases lining up with TRBD1. This CDR3 is 15 amino acids long. J lost 3 bases, V lost 9 bases, and 10 bases had no gene match. The germline V gene encodes CDR1 MDHEN and CDR2 SYDVKM. The CDR3 protein is CASLRQGQDGNTIYF. In DNA form, the CDR3 reads TGTGCCAGTTTACGACAGGGGCAAGATGGAAACACCATATATTTT. The whole variable domain, remainder taken from reference TRBV28 and TRBJ1-3, is DVKVTQSSRYLVKRTGEKVFLECVQDMDHENMFWYRQDPGLGLRLIYFSYDVKMKEKGDIPEGYSVSREKKERFSLILESASTNQTSMYLCASLRQGQDGNTIYFGEGSWLTVV.

This chain connects TRBV5-1 to TRBJ2-4, with D perhaps TRBD2 (6 bases). The germline CDR1 and CDR2 sequences are SGHRS and YFSETQ. The CDR3 length is 14 residues. V gave up 5 bases and J gave up 8 bases, with 17 bases separating them. The CDR3 here is CASRPGLLEDIQYF. Written as DNA, the CDR3 is TGCGCCAGCAGGCCGGGACTCCTCGAGGACATTCAGTACTTC.